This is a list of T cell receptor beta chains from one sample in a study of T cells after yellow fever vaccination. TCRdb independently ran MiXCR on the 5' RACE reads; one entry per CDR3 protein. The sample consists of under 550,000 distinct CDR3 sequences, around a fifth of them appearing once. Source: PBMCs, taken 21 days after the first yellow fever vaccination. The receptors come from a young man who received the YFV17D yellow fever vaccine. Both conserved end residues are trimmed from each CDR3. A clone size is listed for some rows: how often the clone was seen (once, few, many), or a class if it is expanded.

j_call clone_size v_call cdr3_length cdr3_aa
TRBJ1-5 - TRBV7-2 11 ASSLALDQPQH
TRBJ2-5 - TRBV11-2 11 ASSQMGGETQY
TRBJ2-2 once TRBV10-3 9 AIKGTGELF
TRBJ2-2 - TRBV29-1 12 SVEGQVNTGELF
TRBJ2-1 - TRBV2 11 ASRMEGGYEQF
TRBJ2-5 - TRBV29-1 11 SVDTRVGETQY
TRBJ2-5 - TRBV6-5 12 ASSHSSGQETQY
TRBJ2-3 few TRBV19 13 ASVPRGQGTDTQY
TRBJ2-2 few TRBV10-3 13 AISEQQGNTGELF
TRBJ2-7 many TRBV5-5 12 ASSLRQSSYEQY
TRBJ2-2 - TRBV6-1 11 ASNPGWAGELF
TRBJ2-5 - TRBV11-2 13 ASSLDYTSSETQY
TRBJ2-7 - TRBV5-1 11 ASSGGPAYEQY
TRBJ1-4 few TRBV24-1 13 ATSDSKDFNEKLF